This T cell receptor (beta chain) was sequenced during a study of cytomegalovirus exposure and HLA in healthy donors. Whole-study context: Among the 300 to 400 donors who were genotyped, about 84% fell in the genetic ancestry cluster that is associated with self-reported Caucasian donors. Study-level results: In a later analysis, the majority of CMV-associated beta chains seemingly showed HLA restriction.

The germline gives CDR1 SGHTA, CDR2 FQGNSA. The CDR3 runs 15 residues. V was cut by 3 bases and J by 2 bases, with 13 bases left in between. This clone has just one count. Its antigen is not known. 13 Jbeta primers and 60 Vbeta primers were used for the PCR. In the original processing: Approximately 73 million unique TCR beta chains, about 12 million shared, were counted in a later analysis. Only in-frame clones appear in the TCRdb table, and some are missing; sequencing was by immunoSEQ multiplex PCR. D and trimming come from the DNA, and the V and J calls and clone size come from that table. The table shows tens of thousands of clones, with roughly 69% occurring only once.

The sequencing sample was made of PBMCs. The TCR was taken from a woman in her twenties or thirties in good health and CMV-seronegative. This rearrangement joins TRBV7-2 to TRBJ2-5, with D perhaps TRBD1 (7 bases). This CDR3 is CASSFQGGNQETQYF. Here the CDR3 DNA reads TGTGCCAGCAGCTTCCAGGGGGGTAATCAAGAGACCCAGTACTTC. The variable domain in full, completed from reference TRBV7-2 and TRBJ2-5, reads GAGVSQSPSNKVTEKGKDVELRCDPISGHTALYWYRQSLGQGLEFLIYFQGNSAPDKSGLPSDRFSAERTGGSVSTLTIQRTQQEDSAVYLCASSFQGGNQETQYFGPGTRLLVL.